Listed below are T cell receptor beta chains from one sample, sequenced in a study of post-analysis software for immune sequencing data. TCRdb re-called the PCR reads through MiXCR, storing one row per CDR3 protein. The data hold some 370,000 distinct CDR3 sequences, with around 37% observed a single time. Sequencing was carried out using blood. These receptors came from a girl aged 5 to 17 with multiple sclerosis. CDR3s include the opening cysteine and the closing phenylalanine or tryptophan. Each record gives: clone size, V gene, D gene, J gene, CDR3 protein, CDR3 DNA. A D gene is named only where the DNA matches it firmly. The size of a clone is reported for some rows only, either as once, few or many, or as a class for expanded clones.

.,TRBV5-1,TRBD1,TRBJ2-7,CASSLKRGGAYEQYF,TGCGCCAGCAGCTTGAAGAGAGGGGGCGCCTACGAGCAGTACTTC
.,TRBV2,.,TRBJ2-6,CASVSRQASSGANVLTF,TGTGCCAGCGTCTCCAGACAGGCCAGCTCTGGGGCCAACGTCCTGACTTTC
few,TRBV20-1,TRBD1,TRBJ2-7,CSARDFGTGASYEQYF,TGCAGTGCTAGAGACTTCGGGACAGGGGCCTCCTACGAGCAGTACTTC
.,TRBV19,.,TRBJ2-5,CASSIGPPGEQYF,TGTGCCAGTAGTATAGGACCCCCCGGGGAGCAGTACTTC
.,TRBV3-1,TRBD2,TRBJ2-1,CASSVLTSGEDNEQFF,TGTGCCAGCAGCGTACTGACTAGCGGGGAGGACAATGAGCAGTTCTTC
.,TRBV28,.,TRBJ1-2,CASSLRVHYGYTF,TGTGCCAGCAGTTTACGGGTTCACTATGGCTACACCTTC
.,TRBV20-1,TRBD2,TRBJ2-7,CSAPGAGAYEQYF,TGCAGTGCCCCTGGAGCGGGGGCCTACGAGCAGTACTTC
.,TRBV5-1,.,TRBJ2-3,CASSLAPPGPDTQYF,TGCGCCAGCAGCTTGGCCCCCCCAGGGCCAGATACGCAGTATTTT
.,TRBV29-1,.,TRBJ1-2,CSVPGHSLYGYTF,TGCAGCGTTCCTGGACACAGCCTCTATGGCTACACCTTC
.,TRBV11-2,.,TRBJ1-1,CASSRGDVTEAFF,TGTGCCAGCAGCCGAGGGGACGTAACCGAAGCTTTCTTT
.,TRBV3-1,.,TRBJ2-7,CASSLIRGSYEQYF,TGTGCCAGCAGCCTCATCAGGGGATCCTACGAGCAGTACTTC
many,TRBV6-1,TRBD1,TRBJ2-4,CASSTGGAGGNIQYF,TGTGCCAGCAGTACAGGGGGCGCAGGAGGAAACATTCAGTACTTC
once,TRBV5-1,TRBD1,TRBJ2-1,CASLEGQGYNEQFF,TGCGCCAGCCTCGAGGGACAGGGCTACAATGAGCAGTTCTTC
.,TRBV3-1,TRBD1,TRBJ2-7,CASSQDPWTGGSYEQYF,TGTGCCAGCAGCCAAGATCCCTGGACAGGGGGATCCTACGAGCAGTACTTC
few,TRBV7-2,TRBD2,TRBJ2-1,CASSLARAGGDNEQFF,TGTGCCAGCAGCTTAGCCCGAGCGGGGGGGGACAATGAGCAGTTCTTC
few,TRBV2,.,TRBJ2-5,CASLWGREETQYF,TGTGCCAGCCTGTGGGGACGCGAAGAGACCCAGTACTTC
.,TRBV20-1,TRBD1,TRBJ1-6,CSARDTGVNSPLHF,TGCAGTGCTAGAGATACAGGGGTTAATTCACCCCTCCACTTT
few,TRBV14,.,TRBJ2-7,CASSQGVWEQYF,TGTGCCAGCAGCCAAGGTGTCTGGGAGCAGTACTTC
few,TRBV4-2,TRBD2,TRBJ2-1,CASSQELAGSYNEQFF,TGTGCCAGCAGCCAAGAGCTAGCGGGGTCCTACAATGAGCAGTTCTTC
.,TRBV6-5,TRBD2,TRBJ2-5,CASSYGGRISGGAETQYF,TGTGCCAGCAGTTACGGTGGTCGGATTAGCGGGGGGGCAGAGACCCAGTACTTC
.,TRBV25-1,.,TRBJ2-7,CASSELGRAGYEQYF,TGTGCCAGCAGTGAATTAGGCAGGGCGGGATACGAGCAGTACTTC
.,TRBV4-3,TRBD1,TRBJ2-7,CASSRDGGTGSNEQYF,TGCGCCAGCAGCCGAGATGGGGGGACAGGGTCCAACGAGCAGTACTTC
few,TRBV7-2,TRBD1,TRBJ2-7,CAIGRDRGHEQYF,TGTGCCATTGGCCGGGACAGGGGGCACGAGCAGTACTTC
few,TRBV7-2,.,TRBJ2-1,CASSLGSGTYNEQFF,TGTGCCAGCAGCCTTGGATCCGGGACCTACAATGAGCAGTTCTTC
.,TRBV29-1,.,TRBJ2-1,CSVVSQNNEQFF,TGCAGCGTTGTTAGCCAGAACAATGAGCAGTTCTTC
few,TRBV6-5,TRBD1,TRBJ2-5,CASSPNPRTGKETQYF,TGTGCCAGCAGTCCAAACCCACGGACAGGGAAAGAGACCCAGTACTTC
few,TRBV29-1,.,TRBJ2-1,CSVRGGTHNEQFF,TGCAGCGTTAGAGGGGGAACCCACAATGAGCAGTTCTTC
few,TRBV7-2,TRBD1,TRBJ1-2,CASSVQGGLGYGYTF,TGTGCCAGCAGCGTACAAGGGGGCTTGGGCTATGGCTACACCTTC
.,TRBV12-3/TRBV12-4,.,TRBJ1-4,CASSSAFDEKLFF,TGTGCCAGCAGTTCAGCGTTCGATGAAAAACTGTTTTTT
.,TRBV15,.,TRBJ2-5,CATSRDKGLHQETQYF,TGTGCCACCAGCAGAGATAAAGGTCTACATCAAGAGACCCAGTACTTC
.,TRBV12-3/TRBV12-4,.,TRBJ1-4,CASSPLGGSNEKLFF,TGTGCCAGCAGTCCCCTGGGGGGGTCGAATGAAAAACTGTTTTTT
few,TRBV7-3,TRBD1,TRBJ2-7,CASSPQGSPHEQYF,TGTGCCAGCAGCCCACAGGGGTCTCCCCACGAGCAGTACTTC
.,TRBV4-1,TRBD2,TRBJ2-3,CASSQDGLAERTDTQYF,TGCGCCAGCAGCCAAGATGGACTAGCGGAACGCACAGATACGCAGTATTTT
.,TRBV7-9,.,TRBJ2-1,CASSHTGWRYDEQFF,TGTGCCAGCAGCCATACAGGTTGGAGGTACGATGAGCAGTTCTTC
few,TRBV5-1,.,TRBJ2-5,CASSQKETQYF,TGCGCCAGCAGCCAGAAAGAGACCCAGTACTTC
.,TRBV6-5,.,TRBJ1-2,CASSYEDGYTF,TGTGCCAGCAGTTACGAAGATGGCTACACCTTC
.,TRBV20-1,.,TRBJ1-2,CSAEGHPGSLGGYTF,TGCAGTGCTGAGGGACATCCAGGATCTCTGGGGGGCTACACCTTC
.,TRBV6-2/TRBV6-3,TRBD1,TRBJ1-5,CASSYSSQGAPNQPQHF,TGTGCCAGCAGTTACTCGTCTCAGGGGGCCCCCAATCAGCCCCAGCATTTT
.,TRBV5-1,.,TRBJ2-3,CASSLGATSTDTQYF,TGCGCCAGCAGCTTGGGGGCCACTAGCACAGATACGCAGTATTTT
.,TRBV6-2/TRBV6-3,.,TRBJ2-5,CASPEPQKETQYF,TGTGCCAGCCCTGAGCCTCAGAAAGAGACCCAGTACTTC
few,TRBV11-2,.,TRBJ2-5,CASSPYWGQETQYF,TGTGCCAGCAGCCCATATTGGGGACAAGAGACCCAGTACTTC
.,TRBV2,.,TRBJ2-7,CASTGQSSYEQYF,TGTGCCAGCACGGGTCAGAGCTCCTACGAGCAGTACTTC
many,TRBV6-6,TRBD2,TRBJ2-5,CASRGLAGGGETQYF,TGTGCCAGCAGAGGACTAGCGGGGGGCGGAGAGACCCAGTACTTC
few,TRBV20-1,.,TRBJ1-2,CSARERGVGYTF,TGCAGTGCTAGAGAGAGAGGGGTTGGCTACACCTTC
.,TRBV7-2,.,TRBJ2-4,CASSLAAGVEQYF,TGTGCCAGCAGCTTAGCGGCAGGGGTTGAGCAGTACTTC
.,TRBV7-7,.,TRBJ2-2,CASSGGTANTGELFF,TGTGCTAGCAGCGGCGGGACAGCGAACACCGGGGAGCTGTTTTTT
.,TRBV3-1,.,TRBJ2-4,CASSRGEGVNIQYF,TGTGCCAGCAGCCGGGGAGAGGGAGTAAACATTCAGTACTTC
few,TRBV28,TRBD2,TRBJ2-5,CASSQVAGRYQETQYF,TGTGCCAGCAGTCAGGTAGCGGGACGGTACCAAGAGACCCAGTACTTC
few,TRBV24-1,.,TRBJ1-1,CATSDTVAEAFF,TGTGCCACCAGTGACACGGTCGCTGAAGCTTTCTTT
.,TRBV29-1,TRBD1,TRBJ1-1,CSVEVPGQLNTEAFF,TGCAGCGTTGAAGTACCGGGACAGCTGAACACTGAAGCTTTCTTT
.,TRBV20-1,TRBD2,TRBJ2-7,CSASHALAGGLSSYEQYF,TGCAGTGCCAGCCACGCACTAGCGGGGGGCCTTAGCTCCTACGAGCAGTACTTC
.,TRBV7-2,TRBD1,TRBJ2-5,CASSTRAGQGTQETQYF,TGTGCCAGCAGCACCCGAGCGGGACAGGGAACGCAAGAGACCCAGTACTTC
.,TRBV3-1,.,TRBJ2-7,CASSQGRQVEQYF,TGTGCCAGCAGCCAAGGGCGACAGGTCGAGCAGTACTTC
once,TRBV4-1,.,TRBJ2-7,CASSQDVGDEQYF,TGCGCCAGCAGCCAAGATGTCGGGGACGAGCAGTACTTC
.,TRBV18,.,TRBJ2-5,CASSPRSSQPQETQYF,TGTGCCAGCTCACCACGTAGCTCGCAGCCCCAAGAGACCCAGTATTTC